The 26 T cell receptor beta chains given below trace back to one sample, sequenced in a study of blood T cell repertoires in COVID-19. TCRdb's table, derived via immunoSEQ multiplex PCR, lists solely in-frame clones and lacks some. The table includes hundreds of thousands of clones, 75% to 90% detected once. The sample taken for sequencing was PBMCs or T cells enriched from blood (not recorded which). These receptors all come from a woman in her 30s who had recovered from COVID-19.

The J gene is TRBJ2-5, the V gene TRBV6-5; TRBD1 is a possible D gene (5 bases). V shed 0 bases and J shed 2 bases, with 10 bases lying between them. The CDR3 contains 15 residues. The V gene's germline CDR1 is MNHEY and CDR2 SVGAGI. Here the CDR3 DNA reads TGTGCCAGCAGTTACTCGGGGCAGAAACAAGAGACCCAGTACTTC. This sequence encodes CASSYSGQKQETQYF.

The CDR3 here is CASTGLLNTGELFF. Here the CDR3 DNA reads TGCGCCAGCACGGGACTATTGAACACCGGGGAGCTGTTTTTT. The J gene is TRBJ2-2, the V gene TRBV5-1, with 7 positions matching TRBD2. The germline V gene encodes CDR1 SGHRS and CDR2 YFSETQ. Losses at the gene ends were 6 bases for V and 1 base for J; bases not matched to a gene: 3. The CDR3 is 14 amino acids.

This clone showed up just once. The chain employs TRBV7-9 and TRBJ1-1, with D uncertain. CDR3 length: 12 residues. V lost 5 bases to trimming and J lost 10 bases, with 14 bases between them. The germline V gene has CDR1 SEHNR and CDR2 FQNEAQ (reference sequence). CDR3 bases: TGTGCCAGCAGCCCAGGTTCGGTCGGAGCTTTCTTT. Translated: CASSPGSVGAFF.

The CDR3 protein is CASSLGTSGSYRYEQFF. CDR3 in DNA: TGTGCCAGCAGCCTTGGGACTAGCGGGAGCTACCGGTATGAGCAGTTCTTC. The chain uses TRBV7-3 and TRBJ2-1, with TRBD2 matching over 14 bases. This CDR3 is 17 amino acids long. The V gene end was trimmed by 5 bases and the J gene end by 8 bases; junction bases not matched to a gene: 11. CDR1 and CDR2 from the germline V gene are SGHTA and FQGTGA.

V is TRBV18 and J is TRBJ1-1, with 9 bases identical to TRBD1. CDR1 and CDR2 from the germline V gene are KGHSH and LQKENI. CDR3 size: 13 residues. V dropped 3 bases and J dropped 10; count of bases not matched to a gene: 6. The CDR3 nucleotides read TGTGCCAGCTCACCCGGGACAGGGTCGTTAGCTTTCTTT. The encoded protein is CASSPGTGSLAFF.

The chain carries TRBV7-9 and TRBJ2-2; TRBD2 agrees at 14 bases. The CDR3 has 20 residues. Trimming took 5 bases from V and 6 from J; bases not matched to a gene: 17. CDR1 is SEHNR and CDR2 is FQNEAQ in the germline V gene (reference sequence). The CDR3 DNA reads TGTGCCAGCAGCACCGCGGGGGGGACTAGCGGGAGCCGGCGCGCCGGGGAGCTGTTTTTT. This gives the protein CASSTAGGTSGSRRAGELFF. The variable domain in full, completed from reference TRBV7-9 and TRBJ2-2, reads DTGVSQNPRHKITKRGQNVTFRCDPISEHNRLYWYRQTLGQGPEFLTYFQNEAQLEKSRLLSDRFSAERPKGSFSTLEIQRTEQGDSAMYLCASSTAGGTSGSRRAGELFFGEGSRLTVL.

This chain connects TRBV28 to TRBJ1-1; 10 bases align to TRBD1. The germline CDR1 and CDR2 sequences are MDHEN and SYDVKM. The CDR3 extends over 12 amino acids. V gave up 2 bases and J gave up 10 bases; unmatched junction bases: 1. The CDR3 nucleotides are TGTGCCAGCAGTTTAGACAGGGGGCTAGCTTTCTTT. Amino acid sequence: CASSLDRGLAFF.

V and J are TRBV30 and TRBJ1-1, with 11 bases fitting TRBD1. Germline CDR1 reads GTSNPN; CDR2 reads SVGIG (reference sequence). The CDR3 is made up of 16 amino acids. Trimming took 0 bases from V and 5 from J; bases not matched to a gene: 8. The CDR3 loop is CAWSVFGQGARTEAFF. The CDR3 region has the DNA TGTGCCTGGAGTGTATTCGGACAGGGGGCGAGAACTGAAGCTTTCTTT.

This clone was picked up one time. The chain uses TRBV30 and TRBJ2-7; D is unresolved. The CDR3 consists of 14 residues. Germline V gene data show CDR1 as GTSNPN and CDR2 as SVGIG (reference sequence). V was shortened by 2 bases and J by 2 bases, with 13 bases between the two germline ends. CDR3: CAWSKGGSAYEQYF. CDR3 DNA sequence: TGTGCCTGGAGTAAAGGCGGCAGCGCCTACGAGCAGTACTTC.

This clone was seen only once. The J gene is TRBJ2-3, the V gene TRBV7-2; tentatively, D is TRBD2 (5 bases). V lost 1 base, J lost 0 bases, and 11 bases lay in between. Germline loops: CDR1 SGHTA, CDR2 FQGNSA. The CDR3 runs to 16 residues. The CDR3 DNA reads TGTGCCAGCAGCTTAGGTGGACTGGGGAGCACAGATACGCAGTATTTT. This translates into CASSLGGLGSTDTQYF.

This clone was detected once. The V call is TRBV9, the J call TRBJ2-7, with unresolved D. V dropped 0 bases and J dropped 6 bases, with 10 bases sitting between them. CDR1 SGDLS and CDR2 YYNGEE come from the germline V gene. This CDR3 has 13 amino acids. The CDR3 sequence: CASSVEPLSEQYF. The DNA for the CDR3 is TGTGCCAGCAGCGTAGAGCCGCTAAGCGAGCAGTACTTC.

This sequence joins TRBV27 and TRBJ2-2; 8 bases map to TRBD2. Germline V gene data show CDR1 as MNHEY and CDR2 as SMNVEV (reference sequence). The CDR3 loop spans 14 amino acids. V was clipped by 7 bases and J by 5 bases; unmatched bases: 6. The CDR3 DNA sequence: TGTGCCAGCACCCCTCGGGGGGGTACCGGGGAGCTGTTTTTT. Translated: CASTPRGGTGELFF.

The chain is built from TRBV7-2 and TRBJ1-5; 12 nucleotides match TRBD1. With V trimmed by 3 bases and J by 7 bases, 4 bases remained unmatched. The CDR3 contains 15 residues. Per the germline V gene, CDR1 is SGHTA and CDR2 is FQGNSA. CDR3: CASSFGTGGRQPQHF. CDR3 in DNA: TGTGCCAGCAGCTTCGGGACAGGGGGCAGACAGCCCCAGCATTTT.

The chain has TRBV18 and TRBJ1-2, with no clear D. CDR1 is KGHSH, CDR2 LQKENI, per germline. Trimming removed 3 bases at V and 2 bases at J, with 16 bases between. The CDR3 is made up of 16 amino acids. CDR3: CASSPRSLNLNYGYTF. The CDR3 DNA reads TGTGCCAGCTCACCCCGGTCGTTAAACCTAAACTATGGCTACACCTTC.

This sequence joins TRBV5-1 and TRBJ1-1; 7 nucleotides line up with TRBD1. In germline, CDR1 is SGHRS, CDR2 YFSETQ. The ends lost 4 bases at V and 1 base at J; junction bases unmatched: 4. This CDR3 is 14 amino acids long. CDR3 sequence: CASSRDRSNTEAFF. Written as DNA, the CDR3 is TGCGCCAGCAGCCGGGACAGATCGAACACTGAAGCTTTCTTT.

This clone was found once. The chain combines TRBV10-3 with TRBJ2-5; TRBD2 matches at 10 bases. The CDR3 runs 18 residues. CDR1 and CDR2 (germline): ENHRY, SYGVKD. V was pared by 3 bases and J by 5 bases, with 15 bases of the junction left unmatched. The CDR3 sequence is CAISDLGLAEPRGETQYF. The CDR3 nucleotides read TGTGCCATCAGTGATCTTGGACTAGCGGAACCGCGGGGGGAGACCCAGTACTTC.

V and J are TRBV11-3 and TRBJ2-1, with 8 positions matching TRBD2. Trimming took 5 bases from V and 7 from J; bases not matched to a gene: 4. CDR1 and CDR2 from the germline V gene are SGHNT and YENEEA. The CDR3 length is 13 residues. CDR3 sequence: CASSVSGKNEQFF. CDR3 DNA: TGTGCCAGCAGCGTTAGCGGGAAAAATGAGCAGTTCTTC.

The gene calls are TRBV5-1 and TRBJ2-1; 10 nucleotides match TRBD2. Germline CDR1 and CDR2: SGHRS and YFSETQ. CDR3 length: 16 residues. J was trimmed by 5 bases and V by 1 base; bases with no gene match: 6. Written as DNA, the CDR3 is TGCGCCAGCAGCTTGAGGGTAGCGGGAGGTAACAATGAGCAGTTCTTC. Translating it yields CASSLRVAGGNNEQFF.

CDR3 DNA: TGTGCCAGCAGTCGCGGCGGAGGGGCCGAAAAACTGTTTTTT. As protein: CASSRGGGAEKLFF. The J gene is TRBJ1-4, the V gene TRBV6-5; perhaps TRBD1 as D (5 bases). Trimming stripped 5 bases from V and 8 bases from J, with 15 bases between. Germline assignment: CDR1 MNHEY and CDR2 SVGAGI. The CDR3 is 14 amino acids.

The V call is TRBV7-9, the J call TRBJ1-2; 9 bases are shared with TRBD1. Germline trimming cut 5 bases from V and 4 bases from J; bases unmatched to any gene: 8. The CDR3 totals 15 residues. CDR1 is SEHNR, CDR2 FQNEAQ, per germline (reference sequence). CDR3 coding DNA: TGTGCCAGCAGCGTCCGGGACAGGGCAGGCTATGGCTACACCTTC. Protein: CASSVRDRAGYGYTF.

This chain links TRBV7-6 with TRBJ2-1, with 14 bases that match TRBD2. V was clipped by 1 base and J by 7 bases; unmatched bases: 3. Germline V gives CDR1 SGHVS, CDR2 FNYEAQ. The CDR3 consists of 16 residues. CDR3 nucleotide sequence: TGTGCCAGCAGCTTAGGGGGGACTAGCGGGAGTAATGAGCAGTTCTTC. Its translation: CASSLGGTSGSNEQFF.

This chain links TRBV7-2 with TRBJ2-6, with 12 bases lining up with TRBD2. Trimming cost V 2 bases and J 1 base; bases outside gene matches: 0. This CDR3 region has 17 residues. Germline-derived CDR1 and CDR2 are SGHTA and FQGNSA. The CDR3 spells CASSLTSGRSGANVLTF. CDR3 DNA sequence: TGTGCCAGCAGCTTAACTAGCGGGAGGTCTGGGGCCAACGTCCTGACTTTC.

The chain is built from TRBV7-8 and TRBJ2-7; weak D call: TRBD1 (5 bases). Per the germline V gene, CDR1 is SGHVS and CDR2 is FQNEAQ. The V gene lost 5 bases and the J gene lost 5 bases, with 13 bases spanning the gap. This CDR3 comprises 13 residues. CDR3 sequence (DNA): TGTGCCAGCAGCCCCCTCAGGGTGCACGAGCAGTACTTC. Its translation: CASSPLRVHEQYF.

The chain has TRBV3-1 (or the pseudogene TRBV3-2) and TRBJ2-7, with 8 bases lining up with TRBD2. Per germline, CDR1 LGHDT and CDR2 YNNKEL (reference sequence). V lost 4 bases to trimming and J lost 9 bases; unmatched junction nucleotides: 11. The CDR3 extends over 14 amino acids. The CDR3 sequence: CASSRRLAYYRQYF. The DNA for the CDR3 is TGTGCCAGCAGCCGAAGACTAGCGTACTATCGGCAGTACTTC.

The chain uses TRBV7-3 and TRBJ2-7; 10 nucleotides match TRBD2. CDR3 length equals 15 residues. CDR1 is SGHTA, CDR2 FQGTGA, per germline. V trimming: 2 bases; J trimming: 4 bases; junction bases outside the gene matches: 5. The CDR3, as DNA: TGTGCCAGCAGCTTACAAGCGGGAGGGAGTTACGAGCAGTACTTC. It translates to CASSLQAGGSYEQYF. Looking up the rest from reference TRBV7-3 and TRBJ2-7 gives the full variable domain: GAGVSQTPSNKVTEKGKYVELRCDPISGHTALYWYRQSLGQGPEFLIYFQGTGAADDSGLPNDRFFAVRPEGSVSTLKIQRTERGDSAVYLCASSLQAGGSYEQYFGPGTRLTVT.

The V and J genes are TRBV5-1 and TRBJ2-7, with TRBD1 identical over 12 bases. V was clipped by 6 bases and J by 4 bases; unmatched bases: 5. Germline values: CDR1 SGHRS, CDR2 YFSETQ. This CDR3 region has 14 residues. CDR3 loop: CASMSGQGAYEQYF. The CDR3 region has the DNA TGCGCCAGCATGTCGGGACAGGGGGCTTACGAGCAGTACTTC.